Listed below are T cell receptor beta chains from one sample, sequenced in a study of PD-1 blockade in classical Hodgkin lymphoma. Using immunoSEQ multiplex PCR, the repertoire was profiled, and TCRdb retains in-frame clones only, with some absent. This sample has 30,000 to 35,000 clones, with about nine tenths found just once. Sequencing used CD4+ T cells from blood, obtained at baseline. The source is a human donor with classical Hodgkin lymphoma. CDR3s include the opening cysteine and the closing phenylalanine or tryptophan. D genes are given only for firm matches. Size is stated for part of the rows, as once, few or many counts, or as a class when the clone is expanded.

>TRBV5-1|-|TRBJ2-7|TRBD2
TGCGCCAGCAGCCTGGACGGGGGGACCTACGAGCAGTACTTC
CASSLDGGTYEQYF
>TRBV10-2|once|TRBJ2-2|TRBD2
TGCGCCAGCAGTGGACCCCTAGCGGGAGGGACCGGGGAGCTGTTTTTT
CASSGPLAGGTGELFF
>TRBV6-4|-|TRBJ1-3|TRBD1
TGTGCCAGCAGTGACTCCAAACAGGGGGGGAATATACCCTCTGGAAACACCATATATTTT
CASSDSKQGGNIPSGNTIYF
>TRBV19|-|TRBJ2-7|-
TGTGCCAGTAGTCTGGTGACGGGAGCTTCCTACGAGCAGTACTTC
CASSLVTGASYEQYF
>TRBV6-5|-|TRBJ2-1|TRBD2
TGTGCCAGCTCCTCCAGCGGGAGCTCCTACAATGAGCAGTTCTTC
CASSSSGSSYNEQFF
>TRBV19|-|TRBJ1-5|-
TGTGCCAGTAGTAGAGCAGGGATCAAGGGAACCCAGCCCCAGCATTTT
CASSRAGIKGTQPQHF
>TRBV27|-|TRBJ1-1|-
TGTGCCAGCAGAGTAGGGGTCGCGAACACTGAAGCTTTCTTT
CASRVGVANTEAFF
>TRBV7-6|-|TRBJ2-2|-
TGTGCCAGCAGCTTAGTTAACGGAGAGCTGTTTTTT
CASSLVNGELFF
>TRBV6-6|-|TRBJ1-1|-
TGTGCCAGCAGTTTTAATAGCAGGCAGACTGAAGCTTTCTTT
CASSFNSRQTEAFF
>TRBV6-1|-|TRBJ1-5|-
TGTGCCAGCAGTCCAGGGAGCCACAATCAGCCCCAGCATTTT
CASSPGSHNQPQHF
>TRBV19|-|TRBJ2-5|TRBD2
TGTGCCAGTCTACAAGGGACTAGCGGACAAGAGACCCAGTACTTC
CASLQGTSGQETQYF
>TRBV28|-|TRBJ1-5|TRBD1
TGTGCCAGCAGTGCGGACAGGATGGATCAGCCCCAGCATTTT
CASSADRMDQPQHF
>TRBV30|few|TRBJ1-1|-
TGTGCCTGGAGATGGCAGATGAACACTGAAGCTTTCTTT
CAWRWQMNTEAFF
>TRBV5-6|-|TRBJ1-2|-
TGTGCCAGCAGCTCAGGAGGGTATGGCTACACCTTC
CASSSGGYGYTF
>TRBV2|few|TRBJ2-1|-
TGTGCCAGCAGTGAGGTCGGGACTGAGCAGTTCTTC
CASSEVGTEQFF
>TRBV4-1|once|TRBJ2-3|TRBD2
TGCGCCAGCAGCCAAGGGGCGGGAGATGGTAGGGATACGCAGTATTTT
CASSQGAGDGRDTQYF
>TRBV25-1|once|TRBJ2-7|-
TGTGCCAGCAGTGAATATACTCCGGTCCACGAGCAGTACTTC
CASSEYTPVHEQYF
>TRBV19|-|TRBJ2-7|TRBD2
TGTGCCAGTAGTACCATAGCGGGAGCCCTGTACGAGCAGTACTTC
CASSTIAGALYEQYF
>TRBV6-4|-|TRBJ2-5|-
TGTGCCAGCAGTGACTCGGGCCAGAGTGAGGAGACCCAGTACTTC
CASSDSGQSEETQYF
>TRBV28|-|TRBJ2-3|TRBD1
TGTGCCAGCAGCCCCGACAGGGGGACAGATACGCAGTATTTT
CASSPDRGTDTQYF
>TRBV19|-|TRBJ1-2|-
TGTGCCAGTAGTATGACCGGGGACAACACCTTC
CASSMTGDNTF
>TRBV9|-|TRBJ1-2|-
TGTGCCAGCAGCGCCCTAGGGAGGGGGGGGAACTATGGCTACACCTTC
CASSALGRGGNYGYTF
>TRBV6-5|-|TRBJ1-2|-
TGTGCCAGCAGACGGGAGGGAATCTATGGCTACACCTTC
CASRREGIYGYTF
>TRBV5-1|once|TRBJ1-4|TRBD1
TGCGCCAGCAGCGGGGACAGGGGTCCGGTCTCAACTAATGAAAAACTGTTTTTT
CASSGDRGPVSTNEKLFF
>TRBV7-9|-|TRBJ1-2|-
TGTGCCAGCAGCTCCTACCTTGGGAACGCTAACTATGGCTACACCTTC
CASSSYLGNANYGYTF
>TRBV28|-|TRBJ2-7|TRBD2
TGTGCCAGCAGTTGGGTTGGAGCTAGCGGGAGAGACGAGCAGTACTTC
CASSWVGASGRDEQYF
>TRBV30|-|TRBJ2-3|-
TGTGCCTGGACCAGGGGGGGGTTTGGGCGGTCTTGGGGTACAGATACGCAGTATTTT
CAWTRGGFGRSWGTDTQYF
>TRBV7-9|-|TRBJ2-7|-
TGTGCCAGCACCTGGGGGGGGGCGGGCTACGAGCAGTACTTC
CASTWGGAGYEQYF
>TRBV5-1|-|TRBJ2-6|TRBD1
TGCGCCAGCAGCTTGGGGACAGGGGCCCCTGGGGCCAACGTCCTGACTTTC
CASSLGTGAPGANVLTF
>TRBV9|-|TRBJ1-1|-
TGTGCCAGCAGCGTAACAACCCTCACTGAAGCTTTCTTT
CASSVTTLTEAFF
>TRBV20-1|-|TRBJ1-2|-
TGCAGTGCCGGGGGGGGCTATGGCTACACCTTC
CSAGGGYGYTF
>TRBV5-6|-|TRBJ2-7|-
TGTGCCAGCAGCCGAGATTACGAGCAGTACTTC
CASSRDYEQYF
>TRBV4-1|-|TRBJ2-7|TRBD1
TGCGCCAGCAGCCAACCCAGGACAGGGGGGTCCTACGAGCAGTACTTC
CASSQPRTGGSYEQYF
>TRBV7-2|-|TRBJ2-1|TRBD2
TGTGCCAGCAGCCCCGGCGGGAGGGGCTACAATGAGCAGTTCTTC
CASSPGGRGYNEQFF
>TRBV6-1|-|TRBJ2-1|-
TGTGCCAGCAGTGAATGGACGAGAAGCCGGGAGTTCTTC
CASSEWTRSREFF
>TRBV27|-|TRBJ2-1|TRBD2
TGTGCCAGCAGTTTATTCCTTAGCGGGAGACCCTACAATGAGCAGTTCTTC
CASSLFLSGRPYNEQFF
>TRBV20-1|once|TRBJ1-1|-
TGCAGCAGTCAGGGGAGAACTGAAGCTTTCTTT
CSSQGRTEAFF
>TRBV5-1|-|TRBJ2-5|-
TGCGCCAGCAGCTTGGCCCAAGAGACCCAGTACTTC
CASSLAQETQYF
>TRBV18|once|TRBJ1-1|-
TGTGCCAGCTCACCGGGACAGAACACTGAAGCTTTCTTT
CASSPGQNTEAFF
>TRBV30|once|TRBJ2-7|-
TGTGCCTGGAGTAGCGGACAGAGTGCCGAGCAGTACTTC
CAWSSGQSAEQYF
>TRBV6-6|-|TRBJ2-3|TRBD1
TGTGCCAGCAGTTACTCGGGACAGGGCGGCGGAGATACGCAGTATTTT
CASSYSGQGGGDTQYF
>TRBV29-1|-|TRBJ2-4|-
TGCAGCGTTGCCGGACTAGCCAAAAACATTCAGTACTTC
CSVAGLAKNIQYF
>TRBV7-9|-|TRBJ2-7|-
TGTGCCAGCAGCTTATCCGGGGACCCCTACGAGCAGTACTTC
CASSLSGDPYEQYF
>TRBV28|-|TRBJ2-7|TRBD1
TGTGCCAGCAGGCGACAGGGGTTTGCCTACGAGCAGTACTTC
CASRRQGFAYEQYF
>TRBV7-9|-|TRBJ1-2|-
TGTGCCAGCAGCTTAGTCTCTCCTTGGGATGGCTACACCTTC
CASSLVSPWDGYTF
>TRBV19|-|TRBJ2-5|-
TGTGCCAGTAGTATAGTACAGGGCCCGTCATCAAAGACCCAGTACTTC
CASSIVQGPSSKTQYF
>TRBV6-6|-|TRBJ1-5|-
TGTGCCAGCCACGCTTTGTTCCCAAATCAGCCCCAGCATTTT
CASHALFPNQPQHF
>TRBV29-1|-|TRBJ1-3|-
TGCAGCGCCCGGGTCGGGTTATACTCTGGAAACACCATATATTTT
CSARVGLYSGNTIYF
>TRBV5-1|-|TRBJ2-3|TRBD2
TGCGCCAGCAGCAAAACGGGCGCGGGAGTAGATACGCAGTATTTT
CASSKTGAGVDTQYF
>TRBV5-6|-|TRBJ2-1|TRBD1
TGTGCCAGCAGCTTCGCAGGGGGCGCGGGCAATGAGCAGTTCTTC
CASSFAGGAGNEQFF
>TRBV30|-|TRBJ1-1|-
TGTGCCTGGAGTGGCAGAGGGGACACTGAAGCTTTCTTT
CAWSGRGDTEAFF
>TRBV11-2|-|TRBJ2-1|TRBD2
TGTGCCAGCAGCTCTAGGACTAGCGGGAGGCCTGGGAATGAGCAGTTCTTC
CASSSRTSGRPGNEQFF
>TRBV19|-|TRBJ2-1|TRBD1
TGTGCCAGTAGTACTCCATTCAGGGGGAATGAGCAGTTCTTC
CASSTPFRGNEQFF
>TRBV18|-|TRBJ2-1|TRBD2
TGTGCCAGCTCACAAGGGACTAGCGCTATGTTGGAGCAGTTCTTC
CASSQGTSAMLEQFF
>TRBV30|-|TRBJ1-2|TRBD1
TGTGCCTGGACAGGGGGGAACTATGGCTACACCTTC
CAWTGGNYGYTF